This T cell receptor beta chain originates from a study of cytomegalovirus exposure and HLA in healthy donors (dated by TCRdb to the late 2010s). Concerning the study at large: According to an earlier analysis of several hundred of the donors, roughly 180 million T cells yielded 90 million to 130 million unique TCR beta sequences and around 280 Gb of sequence data. Approximately 300 gigabases of sequencing data and about 92 million unique TCR sequences made up an early release that covered approximately 700 HLA-typed donors. Of the 398 genotyped donors, 75% to 85% were placed in the genetic ancestry cluster associated with self-reported Caucasian donors. The study aimed to test whether cataloging public T cell receptors could reveal signatures of past pathogen exposure. Using immunosequencing, the study profiled T cell repertoires from 550 to 750 subjects and related those repertoires to cytomegalovirus serostatus. Besides the first cohort of more than 650 subjects, a separate validation cohort made up of 120 or so different subjects was used. To predict cytomegalovirus infection status, the study combined high-throughput TCR immunosequencing, statistical association of individual TCRs with disease status, and machine learning. To study patterns of TCR occurrence, a later analysis re-analyzed previously published TCR beta repertoires from several hundred donors and added high-resolution HLA genotyping. Rather than drawing on any new phenotypic data, the later analysis identified candidate immune exposures from TCR beta sequences and the way those sequences occurred across donors. In an earlier analysis of roughly 540 of the donors, high-throughput TCR beta sequencing was used to judge whether each TCR beta V gene segment behaved as functional or pseudogenic. Donor age, sex, ethnicity and CMV serostatus were compiled alongside the repertoire data. In a later genetic analysis, genome-wide SNP genotypes for about three fifths of the roughly 670 donors were used, and that subset was treated as a discovery cohort. Every repertoire in the discovery cohort had been generated on one and the same sequencing platform. Both class I and class II loci were covered by HLA typing, at four-digit resolution. The number of donors typed differed by locus, with roughly 629-640 for A, B, C, DRB1 and DQB1, 522 for DQA1, 606 for DPA1, and 400 to 490 for DPB1. Four to six DR-DQ haplotypes were handled as single units for association and clustering, since linkage in the cohort was strong. Across around 400 genotyped donors of the cohort, an average of about 200,000 unique TCR beta nucleotide sequences per donor were sequenced, and 15% to 20% of those sequences were non-productive.

The cohort was made up of 500 to 850 healthy bone marrow donors. Cohort members were all nominally healthy when sampled, although unrecorded immune exposures were likely present. The donor tested CMV seropositive, placing the donor among the approximately 290 seropositive members of the cohort. Every donor gave a peripheral blood sample, and the peripheral blood mononuclear cells from that sample were used for TCR beta sequencing. Genomic DNA extraction from the blood cell samples was performed with the Qiagen DNeasy Blood Extraction Kit. Receptor amplification or capture employed the immunoSEQ multiplex PCR assay. For the multiplex PCR, a mixture combining 60 forward primers for TCR Vbeta segments and 13 reverse primers for TCR Jbeta segments was used. A multiplex PCR assay on genomic DNA amplified the CDR3 region of rearranged TCR beta genes. The amplified TCR beta libraries were sequenced on the Illumina HiSeq System as 87-base-pair reads. Per the original workflow: In a later analysis, some 80 million unique TCR beta chains were counted across the 500 to 850 repertoires, and roughly 9.9 million of these chains were shared by at least two donors. A nearest-neighbor algorithm error-corrected the raw reads and collapsed the reads into unique sequences, merging closely related sequences to remove PCR and sequencing errors. CDR3 sequences were aligned to IMGT reference sequences to assign V, D and J gene segments. For a sequence to be retained, at least a six-nucleotide match to both a V gene segment and a J gene segment was required. Rearrangements were called productive when the CDR3 lacked stop codons and stayed in frame with V and J; all others were non-productive. Following IMGT convention, CDR3 was defined as the stretch from the second conserved V-encoded cysteine up to the conserved J-encoded phenylalanine. In an earlier analysis of around 540 of the donors, sequences lacking an unambiguous match to a single V gene segment were excluded. In an earlier analysis of 587 of the donors, a V segment was called functional when productive rearrangements were above 56.7%, and segregating when the standard deviation between donors exceeded 5%. A statistical classification framework was developed to diagnose cytomegalovirus status using the catalog of TCR beta chain sequences. In a later analysis, TCR nucleotide sequences were compared against IMGT/GENE-DB human TR gene sequences so that V and J genes could be assigned. A later analysis assigned CDR3 sequences and most-parsimonious VDJ recombination scenarios with the TCRdist pipeline. A later analysis defined each TCR beta chain by its CDR3 amino acid sequence plus V-gene family, and excluded reads lacking a unique V-gene family. A later analysis removed 500 to 600 highly shared, low-generation-probability nucleotide sequences to deal with suspected cross-contamination and a sequencing artifact. A later analysis calculated a clonal expansion index for each public chain from normalized within-repertoire ranks of inferred template counts. Generation probabilities in a later analysis came from a VDJ recombination model fitted to out-of-frame rearrangements, and those results were checked against IGoR. In a later analysis, TCR-TCR, TCR-HLA and TCR-CMV co-occurrence was scored with hypergeometric tests, and a repertoire-size bias correction was applied to TCR pairs. A later analysis estimated false discovery rates by permuting HLA or CMV assignments 20 times. In a later analysis, co-occurring TCRs were grouped with DBSCAN, and TCRdist sequence similarity was added when clustering was performed within HLA-allele-positive subsets. Repertoires with fewer than 30,000 or more than 120,000 public chains were left out of co-occurrence clustering, as were a handful of repertoires with anomalous nucleotide sharing. What TCRdb holds here is the immuneACCESS table cut down to in-frame rearrangements. Part of the clones is not present; checked against another copy, under half of the missing clones reflect an unresolved V gene, and the others are unexplained. The D gene and trimming were derived from the DNA, and the V and J assignments and clone size from that table. A total of 150,000 to 200,000 clones appear in this sample, about 10% of them only once. The top ten constitute 1% to 1.5% of the sample.

Taken from the germline V gene, the CDR1 and CDR2 loops are SGHDT and YYEEEE. The germline ends are 19 bases apart after V is trimmed by 3 bases and J by 4 bases. Counted from cysteine to phenylalanine, this CDR3 has 17 amino acids. Left in the record is the CDR3 DNA by itself, 51 bases read in frame from the first base. The paper's findings and limits, for the study overall: According to a later analysis, most CMV-associated TCR beta chains appeared to be HLA-restricted, and the HLA associations seemed to be driven largely by CMV exposure. It was suggested by the authors that the approach could potentially be generalized to other disease states and immunological phenotypes. The cohort was sequenced for TCR beta chains only, and without alpha or paired-chain data the features that could be detected were limited. Presence/absence analyses assumed roughly uniform sequencing depth across donors, an assumption that may not hold. In vitro tests confirmed that three of the cytomegalovirus-associated TCR beta chains recognize cytomegalovirus antigens. An association between a missense DCLRE1C variant and V-gene and J-gene trimming of TCR beta chains was found in a later genetic analysis and replicated in an independent cohort. In a later analysis, TCR association rates were found to vary across HLA loci, with the most associated TCRs seen for DRB1 alleles and the fewest for HLA-C alleles. The study gave a list of about 150 TCR beta chains associated with cytomegalovirus. A further reported finding was that TCR beta sequences accurately predicted the HLA-A and HLA-B alleles for most subjects in the first cohort. Broadly in line with IMGT annotations, most TCR beta V segments showed up in productive rearrangements about 87% or about 30% of the time in an earlier analysis of 450 to 750 of the donors. Because the 87-base-pair reads could not distinguish some IMGT-functional V segments, including TRBV6-2 and TRBV6-3, those segments were excluded. At a false discovery rate of 0.05, a later analysis linked 16,000 or so TCR beta sequences to specific HLA alleles. A later analysis reported that several top co-occurrence clusters appeared linked to parvovirus B19, influenza, CMV and Epstein-Barr virus. Because HLA typing was unavailable for some donors at each locus, only the typed subset was used in association tests. Most TCR sequences were observed very rarely across donors, whereas some public TCRs were present in many individuals. Linkage disequilibrium might explain the correlated functional status among segregating V segments, but an unknown experimental factor could not be ruled out. Because counts were too low, approximately 18 rarely observed V segments, including chromosome 9 orphons, were excluded from the earlier analysis of some 590 of the donors. A group of highly shared sequence variants was considered likely to be a technical artifact of the sequencing pipeline. According to a later genetic analysis, donors in an Asian-associated ancestry cluster had fewer N-insertions in productive TCRs than the roughly 670-donor mean. CMV serostatus was the only immune exposure information available for the cohort. In a later analysis, HLA-associated TCR beta chains were found to be more clonally expanded and to have lower generation probabilities than equally common non-associated chains. When HLA alleles, especially DR and DQ, strongly co-occurred, TCR associations were difficult to assign to individual alleles. In both the original and validation cohorts, the classifier was reported to diagnose cytomegalovirus status with high specificity and sensitivity.

To note about this clone: Its recognized antigen is unknown. The input lacks base qualities; no much larger clone sits a single base away.

The rearranged chain carries TRBV5-6 and TRBJ2-2, and TRBD1 may be the D gene, going by 6 matching bases. The TCR sequence derives from a woman aged 25 to 39 in good health and CMV-seropositive. The sequenced sample was PBMCs. The sequence in DNA is TGTGCCAGCAGCTACGATAAGGGGACACTTGCCACCGGGGAGCTGTTTTTT. Translated, it gives CASSYDKGTLATGELFF.